The 26 T cell receptor beta chains below all came from one sample that was sequenced in a study of T-cell memory formation after mild COVID-19. MiXCR was run by TCRdb on the 5' RACE reads, yielding one entry per CDR3 protein. Among approximately 300,000 distinct CDR3 sequences listed, approximately 16% were seen once. Sequencing was performed on PBMCs or a T cell subset sorted from them (not recorded which). Receptors originate from a man between 18 and 29 years old who had mild COVID-19 (a few samples of this study predate the infection). Cell type and time point are not known.

The table lists this clonotype with a few counts. The chain has TRBV9 and TRBJ2-5, with 8 positions matching TRBD2. The CDR3 length is 16 residues. The junction had 12 bases not matched to a gene; V was cut back by 3 bases and J by 5 bases. Germline V gene lookup returns CDR1 SGDLS and CDR2 YYNGEE. CDR3: CASSASGGQNGETQYF. The CDR3 nucleotides are TGTGCCAGCAGCGCCAGCGGGGGCCAGAACGGGGAGACCCAGTACTTC.

There are a few counts of this clonotype. The rearrangement links TRBV4-3 to TRBJ1-1; 7 nucleotides match TRBD1. The CDR3 runs 16 residues. V trimming: 0 bases; J trimming: 8 bases; junction bases outside the gene matches: 12. Germline V gene data show CDR1 as LGHNA and CDR2 as YSLEER. The chain's CDR3 is CASSQDLTGAEMEAFF. For the CDR3, the DNA is TGCGCCAGCAGCCAAGACCTTACAGGGGCTGAGATGGAAGCTTTCTTT.

This clonotype has a handful of counts. V gene TRBV29-1 combines with J gene TRBJ1-5; D is unclear. Trimming pared 6 bases from V and 3 bases from J, leaving 15 bases between. CDR1 is SQVTM and CDR2 is ANQGSEA in the germline V gene. CDR3 size: 14 residues. The CDR3 region is CSVATGQTNQPQHF. Here the CDR3 DNA reads TGCAGCGTCGCAACGGGCCAGACCAATCAGCCCCAGCATTTT.

This clonotype was found a few times. The chain uses TRBV6-5 and TRBJ2-1, with D perhaps TRBD1 or TRBD2 (6 bases each). V gave up 3 bases and J gave up 7 bases, with 16 bases separating them. The CDR3 contains 15 residues. Germline V gives CDR1 MNHEY, CDR2 SVGAGI. DNA for the CDR3: TGTGCCAGCAGTTATGAGGGGGGCCGTAGGAATGAGCAGTTCTTC. Amino acids: CASSYEGGRRNEQFF.

In this sample, this clonotype turned up a few times. This chain connects TRBV10-3 to TRBJ2-3; D ambiguous. The germline V and J ends were trimmed by 8 bases and 0 bases, with 9 bases remaining between them. CDR3 length: 13 amino acids. Germline CDR1 reads ENHRY; CDR2 reads SYGVKD. The CDR3 loop is CAIGKSSTDTQYF. For the CDR3, the DNA is TGTGCCATCGGGAAAAGTAGCACAGATACGCAGTATTTT.

The rearrangement links TRBV9 to TRBJ2-5; 10 bases line up with TRBD2. Germline assignment: CDR1 SGDLS and CDR2 YYNGEE. Unmatched junction bases numbered 3, after V lost 3 bases and J lost 1 base. The CDR3 totals 15 residues. The DNA of the CDR3 is TGTGCCAGCAGCGGTAGCGGGGGGCGCCAAGAGACCCAGTACTTC. Encoded protein: CASSGSGGRQETQYF.

CDR3 protein: CSVLGRGGLDTQYF. In nucleotides, the CDR3 is TGCAGCGTCCTGGGGCGAGGAGGACTTGATACGCAGTATTTT. The chain employs TRBV29-1 and TRBJ2-3, with D possibly being TRBD1 or TRBD2 (5 bases each). The germline V gene encodes CDR1 SQVTM and CDR2 ANQGSEA. The CDR3 spans 14 residues. V was pared by 6 bases and J by 6 bases, with 19 bases between.

The V gene is TRBV24-1, the J gene TRBJ2-3; D is tentatively TRBD1 or TRBD2 (6 bases each). CDR1 and CDR2 (germline): KGHDR, SFDVKD. V was shortened by 9 bases and J by 4 bases, with 22 bases between the two germline ends. The CDR3 contains 16 residues. Written as DNA, the CDR3 is TGTGCCACCCACGGTCAGGGGAGGTTCGGCGCAGATACGCAGTATTTT. Translating it yields CATHGQGRFGADTQYF.

V gene TRBV19 combines with J gene TRBJ2-7; 11 nucleotides agree with TRBD2. There are 15 residues in the CDR3. Trimming removed 10 bases from V and 4 bases from J; junction bases left unmatched: 12. Germline lookup yields CDR1 LNHDA and CDR2 SQIVND (reference sequence). The CDR3 nucleotides are TGTGCCACTCTCGGGCTAGCGGGGGGAACGTACGAGCAGTACTTC. Translated: CATLGLAGGTYEQYF.

This clonotype has only a few counts. The chain carries TRBV7-9 and TRBJ2-1; maybe TRBD2 (5 bases). Germline lookup yields CDR1 SEHNR and CDR2 FQNEAQ (reference sequence). This CDR3 comprises 13 residues. V lost 5 bases, J lost 5 bases, and 10 bases lay in between. For the CDR3, the DNA is TGTGCCAGCAGCGCGACTATTCACAATGAGCAGTTCTTC. It specifies CASSATIHNEQFF.

This clonotype has only a few counts. The rearrangement uses TRBV4-3 and TRBJ2-6; 9 bases match TRBD1. Per the germline V gene, CDR1 is LGHNA and CDR2 is YSLEER. With 1 base clipped from V and 1 base from J, the junction kept 14 bases outside the gene matches. CDR3 size: 21 residues. Written as DNA, the CDR3 is TGCGCCAGCAGCCAAGTCTTATCGGGGACAGGGTACGGTTCTGGGGCCAACGTCCTGACTTTC. It specifies CASSQVLSGTGYGSGANVLTF.

This clonotype was seen a few times. Here the CDR3 DNA reads TGTGCCAGCAGTTTGCAGGCGGGGTTGGCTGAAGCTTTCTTT. Its protein product is CASSLQAGLAEAFF. J is TRBJ1-1 and V is TRBV27; D call uncertain. V lost 3 bases to trimming and J lost 6 bases, with 14 bases between them. This CDR3 comprises 14 residues. CDR1 is MNHEY and CDR2 is SMNVEV in the germline V gene (reference sequence).

The chain links TRBV6-2 or TRBV6-3 to TRBJ1-5; D ambiguous. V dropped 3 bases and J dropped 9 bases, with 9 bases sitting between them. This CDR3 has 12 amino acids. Germline V gene lookup returns CDR1 MNHEY and CDR2 SVGEGT. CDR3 DNA sequence: TGTGCCAGCAGTTATACCTTAGGGCCCCAGCATTTT. Its protein product is CASSYTLGPQHF.

V is TRBV20-1 and J is TRBJ1-1, with TRBD1 matching over 12 bases. V lost 2 bases and J lost 3; bases outside the gene matches: 10. There are 17 residues in the CDR3. CDR1 and CDR2 (germline): DFQATT, SNEGSKA (reference sequence). In DNA, the CDR3 is TGCAGTGCTAGACTCTACCCGGGACAGGGGGCCCACACTGAAGCTTTCTTT. Its protein product is CSARLYPGQGAHTEAFF.

The chain is built from TRBV6-5 and TRBJ1-6, with D unclear. Germline V lookup: CDR1 MNHEY, CDR2 SVGAGI. Trimming removed 0 bases from V and 8 bases from J, with 11 bases in between. This CDR3 is 15 amino acids long. DNA for the CDR3: TGTGCCAGCAGTTACTCGATGCCGACTGATTCACCCCTCCACTTT. Translated, it gives CASSYSMPTDSPLHF.

This clonotype was observed a few times. This chain links TRBV30 with TRBJ2-7, with D unresolved. Germline values: CDR1 GTSNPN, CDR2 SVGIG (reference sequence). V was clipped by 2 bases and J by 0 bases, with 5 bases between them. The CDR3 is 12 amino acids. The CDR3 DNA is TGTGCCTGGAGTTTCTCCTCCTACGAGCAGTACTTC. As protein: CAWSFSSYEQYF.

The chain has TRBV27 and TRBJ2-3, with D unclear. Trimming left V 3 bases short and J 7 bases short, with 8 bases between. CDR3 length: 12 amino acids. Per germline, CDR1 MNHEY and CDR2 SMNVEV (reference sequence). The CDR3 nucleotides read TGTGCCAGCAGTTTTGGTGAAAATACGCAGTATTTT. Translated: CASSFGENTQYF.

V and J are TRBV29-1 and TRBJ2-3; possible D gene TRBD2, 5 bases. The germline V gene encodes CDR1 SQVTM and CDR2 ANQGSEA. V was pared by 4 bases and J by 4 bases, with 12 bases between. CDR3 length equals 13 residues. CDR3 sequence reads: CSVGRPEADTQYF. For the CDR3, the DNA is TGCAGCGTTGGACGGCCGGAGGCAGATACGCAGTATTTT.

The chain is built from TRBV3-1 and TRBJ2-3, with 9 bases matching TRBD2. This CDR3 has 16 residues. Germline values: CDR1 LGHDT, CDR2 YNNKEL (reference sequence). J gave up 6 bases and V 0 bases, and 7 bases lay outside the gene matches. CDR3 DNA: TGTGCCAGCAGCCAAGAGGAGCGGGGGGTCCAGGATACGCAGTATTTT. Amino acid sequence: CASSQEERGVQDTQYF.

The chain has TRBV5-1 and TRBJ1-6; no clear D. The germline V and J ends were trimmed by 0 bases and 5 bases, with 12 bases remaining between them. CDR3 length: 16 residues. Germline loops: CDR1 SGHRS, CDR2 YFSETQ. The CDR3 loop is CASSLDPNSNNSPLHF. CDR3 coding DNA: TGCGCCAGCAGCTTGGATCCTAACAGTAATAATTCACCCCTCCACTTT.

V is TRBV29-1 and J is TRBJ1-1; maybe TRBD1 (5 bases). Germline V gene sequence: CDR1 SQVTM, CDR2 ANQGSEA. Trimming removed 4 bases at V and 4 bases at J, with 10 bases between. The length of the CDR3 is 12 residues. The CDR3 DNA sequence: TGCAGCGTTGGACTGGGGGGCACTGAAGCTTTCTTT. This translates into CSVGLGGTEAFF.

This sequence joins TRBV24-1 and TRBJ2-5; tentatively, D is TRBD1 (5 bases). This CDR3 contains 15 residues. CDR1 and CDR2 from the germline V gene are KGHDR and SFDVKD. Trimming shortened V by 6 bases and J by 2 bases, and 15 bases separated the two germline ends. The CDR3 nucleotides read TGTGCCACCAGTTCGTCTAGACAGCATCAAGAGACCCAGTACTTC. It codes for CATSSSRQHQETQYF.

Of note for this clonotype: One base away lies a much larger clone, so this may be a sequencing read error. The chain couples TRBV6-5 to TRBJ2-1, with D possibly matching TRBD1 (6 bases). The CDR3 is 14 amino acids. Germline V lookup: CDR1 MNHEY, CDR2 SVGAGI. V shed 6 bases and J shed 9 bases, with 18 bases lying between them. This CDR3 is CASRVGTQNTEQFF. The CDR3 nucleotides read TGTGCCAGCAGAGTAGGGACACAGAACACTGAGCAGTTCTTC.

The table lists this clonotype with a few counts. The chain is built from TRBV5-1 and TRBJ2-6; perhaps TRBD1 as D (5 bases). The CDR3 contains 14 residues. Looked up from germline, CDR1 is SGHRS and CDR2 is YFSETQ. The V end was cut by 4 bases, the J end by 0 bases, with 5 bases between. The CDR3 protein is CASSQGSGANVLTF. Written as DNA, the CDR3 is TGCGCCAGCAGCCAGGGCTCTGGGGCCAACGTCCTGACTTTC.

This sequence joins TRBV29-1 and TRBJ1-2; 11 positions match TRBD1. V dropped 6 bases and J dropped 4; count of bases not matched to a gene: 1. Germline V lookup: CDR1 SQVTM, CDR2 ANQGSEA. The CDR3 consists of 12 residues. CDR3 DNA sequence: TGCAGCGTGGGACAGGGGGTCTATGGCTACACCTTC. Protein sequence: CSVGQGVYGYTF.

This clonotype was counted ten times or more. The V and J genes are TRBV7-9 and TRBJ2-1; 10 bases match TRBD2. There are 15 residues in the CDR3. V was pared by 3 bases and J by 7 bases, with 6 bases of the junction left unmatched. CDR1 and CDR2 (germline): SEHNR, FQNEAQ (reference sequence). In DNA, the CDR3 is TGTGCCAGCAGCTTTCTAGCGGGGGCCGGTAATGAGCAGTTCTTC. It specifies CASSFLAGAGNEQFF.